This T cell receptor (beta chain) appears in the sequencing data of a study of shared clonotypes between healthy human individuals. Looking at the study overall: With ages of 18 to 49, the donors were a couple of women and a few men. Regarding the study as a whole: Read depth was anticipated to influence clonotype sharing among donors.

Note on this clone: The antigen is unknown.

The CDR3 has 15 amino acids. CDR1 is ENHRY, CDR2 SYGVKD, per germline. Trimming at V came to 2 bases and at J to 2 bases, leaving 6 bases not matched to a gene. Each cell subset's genomic DNA was divided evenly among several immunoSEQ plates. Profiling relied on immunoSEQ multiplex PCR, and the TCRdb table lists in-frame clones only, not all of them. This table holds 400,000 to 600,000 clones, nearly 80% found once. V and J are TRBV10-3 and TRBJ2-7; 7 bases fit TRBD1. Sequencing input: PBMCs. This clonotype was sampled from a woman in her thirties or forties in good health. Some clones in this sample may be carry-over from other donors' samples. CDR3 in DNA: TGTGCCATCAGTGAGGACTTAACAGGGGCCTACGAGCAGTACTTC. Translating gives CAISEDLTGAYEQYF.